This entry describes one T cell receptor beta chain. Its antigen is not identified. These data originate in a study of T cells in narcolepsy. Overall study: Donors had narcolepsy type 1 or type 2, or were healthy controls.

The V end lost 3 bases, the J end lost 2 bases, and 4 bases lay between the germline ends. The CDR3 sequence is 12 residues long. Germline CDR1 is MDHEN and CDR2 is SYDVKM. The study, taken as a whole, reports: In some patient and control memory CD4+ samples, autoreactive clones were absent.

The data were produced by immunoSEQ multiplex PCR, yet TCRdb's version contains in-frame clones alone and is incomplete. In the table there are 25,000 to 35,000 clones, approximately 89% of which are singletons. Sequenced material: CD45RA- memory CD4+ T cells from PBMCs. The sequence derives from a human donor with narcolepsy. The chain carries TRBV28 and TRBJ2-5; D ambiguous. This CDR3 reads CASSFFQETQYF. CDR3 in DNA: TGTGCCAGCAGTTTTTTTCAAGAGACCCAGTACTTC.